The 32 T cell receptor beta chains below were found in one sample sequenced in a study of cytomegalovirus exposure and HLA in healthy donors. It was with 60 Vbeta and 13 Jbeta primers that the PCR ran. Produced via immunoSEQ multiplex PCR; TCRdb's table is partial and in-frame only. This sample has some 160,000 clones, with around 80% found just once. Sequenced input: PBMCs. The receptors originated from a man aged 35-49 years in good health and CMV-seronegative.

J is TRBJ2-1 and V is TRBV7-2; 12 bases line up with TRBD2. CDR1 and CDR2 from the germline V gene are SGHTA and FQGNSA. The length of the CDR3 is 17 residues. The junction had 9 bases not matched to a gene; V was cut back by 0 bases and J by 9 bases. DNA of the CDR3: TGTGCCAGCAGCTTAGCGGATTTTCTAGCGGGAGGGCGTGAGCAGTTCTTC. This sequence encodes CASSLADFLAGGREQFF.

The CDR3 spells CASSRLAGYEQYF. CDR3 in DNA: TGTGCCAGCAGCAGACTAGCGGGCTACGAGCAGTACTTC. The chain combines TRBV5-6 with TRBJ2-7; 10 positions agree with TRBD2. CDR1 and CDR2 from the germline V gene are SGHDT and YYEEEE. V lost 4 bases, J lost 3 bases, and 1 base stayed unmatched. The CDR3 length is 13 residues. Looking up the rest from reference TRBV5-6 and TRBJ2-7 gives the full variable domain: DAGVTQSPTHLIKTRGQQVTLRCSPKSGHDTVSWYQQALGQGPQFIFQYYEEEERQRGNFPDRFSGHQFPNYSSELNVNALLLGDSALYLCASSRLAGYEQYFGPGTRLTVT.

The J gene is TRBJ1-2, the V gene TRBV15; TRBD1 might be the D (5 bases). The CDR3 sequence is 13 residues long. Germline-derived CDR1 and CDR2 are LNHNV and YYDKDF (reference sequence). V was cut by 0 bases and J by 4 bases, with 6 bases left in between. CDR3 coding DNA: TGTGCCACCAGCAGAGACAGGGCCTATGGCTACACCTTC. Protein product: CATSRDRAYGYTF.

This chain uses TRBV5-8 with TRBJ2-6; D may be TRBD2 (6 bases). The CDR3 contains 17 residues. Germline-derived CDR1 and CDR2 are SGHTS and YDEGEE. The V end was cut by 3 bases, the J end by 3 bases, with 16 bases between. CDR3 protein: CASSSGTEGLGANVLTF. The CDR3 bases are TGTGCCAGCAGCTCCGGGACGGAGGGGCTTGGGGCCAACGTCCTGACTTTC.

The chain recombines TRBV7-3 with TRBJ2-1; 8 nucleotides agree with TRBD2. With 5 bases clipped from V and 2 bases from J, the junction kept 5 bases outside the gene matches. The CDR3 has 15 residues. Per the germline V gene, CDR1 is SGHTA and CDR2 is FQGTGA. Here the CDR3 reads CASSPVGGAYNEQFF. Written as DNA, the CDR3 is TGTGCCAGCAGCCCCGTCGGGGGGGCCTACAATGAGCAGTTCTTC.

The chain has TRBV6-5 and TRBJ2-1; the match to TRBD2 covers 11 bases. This CDR3 is 12 amino acids long. CDR1 is MNHEY, CDR2 SVGAGI, per germline. Trimming at V came to 4 bases and at J to 15 bases, leaving 5 bases not matched to a gene. The CDR3 nucleotides are TGTGCCAGCAGTTCAACTAGCGGGAGAACGTTCTTC. Amino acids: CASSSTSGRTFF.

The gene calls are TRBV27 and TRBJ2-5; 10 bases match TRBD2. Germline CDR1 is MNHEY and CDR2 is SMNVEV (reference sequence). This CDR3 spans 14 amino acids. V trimming: 8 bases; J trimming: 4 bases; junction bases outside the gene matches: 7. The CDR3 protein is CASWLAGGGETQYF. The CDR3 DNA sequence: TGTGCCAGCTGGTTAGCGGGAGGAGGAGAGACCCAGTACTTC.

The CDR3 coding sequence is TGTGCCAGCTCACCACCTCCCGGGATCTACGAGCAGTACTTC. Amino acid sequence: CASSPPPGIYEQYF. The J gene is TRBJ2-7, the V gene TRBV18; D is perhaps TRBD2 (5 bases). Germline V gene data show CDR1 as KGHSH and CDR2 as LQKENI. The CDR3 covers 14 residues. Trimming pared 0 bases from V and 3 bases from J, leaving 9 bases between.

This sequence joins TRBV4-3 and TRBJ1-4; 7 nucleotides line up with TRBD1. The CDR3 contains 17 residues. Germline CDR1 is LGHNA and CDR2 is YSLEER. The V gene end was trimmed by 9 bases and the J gene end by 3 bases; junction bases not matched to a gene: 16. The CDR3, as DNA: TGCGCCAGTGCCGGGAGGGCACAGGGGTCCCCTAATGAAAAACTGTTTTTT. This translates into CASAGRAQGSPNEKLFF.

V is TRBV7-3 and J is TRBJ2-3; TRBD2 might be the D (5 bases). CDR3 length equals 15 residues. Germline V lookup: CDR1 SGHTA, CDR2 FQGTGA. Deletions cut 5 bases from V and 4 bases from J, with 16 bases between. This CDR3 reads CASSPRRASADTQYF. The CDR3 coding sequence is TGTGCCAGCAGCCCCCGGCGGGCATCGGCAGATACGCAGTATTTT.

This sequence joins TRBV7-2 and TRBJ1-5; TRBD1 might be the D (6 bases). Germline V CDR1 and CDR2: SGHTA, FQGNSA. Trimming took off 1 base at V and 4 bases at J, with 11 bases between the two ends. The CDR3 spans 15 residues. CDR3 residues: CASSLEGTQNQPQHF. The CDR3, as DNA: TGTGCCAGCAGCTTAGAAGGGACACAGAATCAGCCCCAGCATTTT.

V is TRBV18 and J is TRBJ2-5; 13 bases match TRBD2. The assigned J gene may be wrong: the sequence end matches TRBJ2-7 better. In germline, CDR1 is KGHSH, CDR2 LQKENI. The CDR3 covers 15 residues. In DNA form, the CDR3 reads TGTGCCAGCTCGTCGACTAGCGGGGGGTCCTACGAGCAGTACTTC. Translated: CASSSTSGGSYEQYF.

This sequence joins TRBV19 and TRBJ2-3, with TRBD2 identical over 8 bases. V shed 4 bases and J 2 bases; nucleotides not matched to a gene: 11. This CDR3 spans 17 amino acids. Germline V lookup: CDR1 LNHDA, CDR2 SQIVND (reference sequence). Here the CDR3 DNA reads TGTGCCAGTAGTAAGCCCCTGACTAGCGCAGACACAGATACGCAGTATTTT. Protein: CASSKPLTSADTDTQYF.

The rearrangement uses TRBV7-8 and TRBJ1-5; D unresolved. The CDR3 spans 14 residues. The V gene lost 2 bases and the J gene lost 0 bases, with 5 bases spanning the gap. The germline V gene encodes CDR1 SGHVS and CDR2 FQNEAQ. The CDR3 region has the DNA TGTGCCAGCAGCTTATCACTTAGCAATCAGCCCCAGCATTTT. Protein: CASSLSLSNQPQHF.

This clone was observed a handful of times. The chain links TRBV5-1 to TRBJ2-7; TRBD2 is a possible D gene (6 bases). Trimming took off 0 bases at V and 9 bases at J, with 19 bases between the two ends. CDR3 length: 15 amino acids. The germline V gene has CDR1 SGHRS and CDR2 YFSETQ. CDR3 DNA: TGCGCCAGCAGCTTGGATGGCGGGACCTACGACGGGCAGTACTTC. This codes for CASSLDGGTYDGQYF.

This sequence joins TRBV7-9 and TRBJ2-7, with TRBD2 matching 7 bases. The CDR3 consists of 15 residues. CDR1 and CDR2 (germline): SEHNR, FQNEAQ (reference sequence). The V segment lost 5 bases and the J segment 2 bases; nucleotides outside the gene matches: 9. The CDR3 coding sequence is TGTGCCAGCAGCCCGGCGACTAGCTCGGCCTACGAGCAGTACTTC. It yields the protein CASSPATSSAYEQYF. Together with reference TRBV7-9 and TRBJ2-7, the CDR3 gives the full variable domain: DTGVSQNPRHKITKRGQNVTFRCDPISEHNRLYWYRQTLGQGPEFLTYFQNEAQLEKSRLLSDRFSAERPKGSFSTLEIQRTEQGDSAMYLCASSPATSSAYEQYFGPGTRLTVT.

This clone occurred a few times. The chain joins TRBV7-4 to TRBJ1-6; TRBD1 aligns across 8 bases. Trimming took 5 bases from V and 9 from J; bases not matched to a gene: 9. This CDR3 is 15 amino acids long. Germline V CDR1 and CDR2: SGHVT, SQSDAQ. The CDR3 region is CASSPQGEGFSPLHF. Here the CDR3 DNA reads TGTGCCAGCAGCCCACAGGGGGAAGGATTTTCACCCCTCCACTTT.

The V call is TRBV7-9, the J call TRBJ2-2, with 9 positions matching TRBD2. The V and J ends lost 4 bases and 9 bases, in that order; junction bases with no gene match: 9. The germline V gene encodes CDR1 SEHNR and CDR2 FQNEAQ (reference sequence). The CDR3 contains 15 residues. The CDR3 spells CASSSPAGGIRELFF. The CDR3 DNA follows: TGTGCCAGCAGCTCCCCAGCGGGAGGTATCAGGGAGCTGTTTTTT.

The rearrangement joins TRBV14 to TRBJ1-4; D not resolved. V lost 0 bases to trimming and J lost 5 bases, with 16 bases between them. CDR1 is SGHDN, CDR2 FVKESK, per germline. CDR3 length equals 17 residues. The CDR3 sequence is CASSQDLRSGRNEKLFF. CDR3 nucleotides: TGTGCCAGCAGCCAAGATTTGCGGTCCGGGAGAAATGAAAAACTGTTTTTT.

This chain connects TRBV7-6 to TRBJ2-3, with D uncertain. The CDR3 runs 12 residues. Trimming stripped 1 base from V and 11 bases from J, with 10 bases between. Germline V CDR1 and CDR2: SGHVS, FNYEAQ. CDR3 region: CASSLENSWQYF. DNA of the CDR3: TGTGCCAGCAGCTTAGAGAACAGCTGGCAGTATTTT.

In this sample, this clone turned up once. The V gene is TRBV27, the J gene TRBJ2-1, with D maybe TRBD1 (5 bases). This CDR3 spans 15 amino acids. Germline V gene lookup returns CDR1 MNHEY and CDR2 SMNVEV (reference sequence). The V end lost 2 bases, the J end lost 7 bases, and 15 bases lay between the germline ends. The CDR3 here is CASSLLSGLWNEQFF. CDR3 bases: TGTGCCAGCAGTTTACTATCAGGGTTATGGAATGAGCAGTTCTTC.

This clone occurred once. The chain links TRBV5-1 to TRBJ2-3; maybe TRBD2 (6 bases). Germline V CDR1 and CDR2: SGHRS, YFSETQ. The V end lost 0 bases, the J end lost 5 bases, and 13 bases lay between the germline ends. This CDR3 contains 15 residues. The CDR3 coding sequence is TGCGCCAGCAGCTTGGCCGCCAGGCGGGGAGATACGCAGTATTTT. Amino acids: CASSLAARRGDTQYF.

The genes are TRBV7-2 and TRBJ1-6; a possible D gene is TRBD1 (6 bases). Trimming left V 1 base short and J 9 bases short, with 13 bases between. This CDR3 spans 15 amino acids. Germline-derived CDR1 and CDR2 are SGHTA and FQGNSA. The CDR3 loop reads CASSLDETGGSPLHF. CDR3 bases: TGTGCCAGCAGCTTAGATGAGACAGGCGGTTCACCCCTCCACTTT.

This chain connects TRBV6-1 to TRBJ2-1, with a weak D call TRBD2 (6 bases). In germline, CDR1 is MNHNS, CDR2 SASEGT. The length of the CDR3 is 16 residues. V lost 2 bases and J lost 1, with 12 bases in between. CDR3 loop: CASSETPAGSYNEQFF. The CDR3 DNA is TGTGCCAGCAGTGAAACACCCGCGGGGTCCTACAATGAGCAGTTCTTC.

V gene TRBV5-1 combines with J gene TRBJ1-3; 8 bases are a match to TRBD1. The V segment lost 4 bases and the J segment 6 bases; nucleotides outside the gene matches: 9. Germline V gene data show CDR1 as SGHRS and CDR2 as YFSETQ. The CDR3 has 15 amino acids. The CDR3 loop reads CASSQGLQGENTIYF. The DNA of the CDR3 is TGCGCCAGCAGCCAAGGTCTACAGGGGGAAAACACCATATATTTT.

This chain uses TRBV18 with TRBJ1-4, with D perhaps matching TRBD1 (6 bases). Germline CDR1 reads KGHSH; CDR2 reads LQKENI. Trimming took off 3 bases at V and 6 bases at J, with 11 bases between the two ends. The CDR3 length is 14 residues. CDR3 bases: TGTGCCAGCTCACCCCCACAGGGCCATGAAAAACTGTTTTTT. Protein sequence: CASSPPQGHEKLFF.

This chain links TRBV19 with TRBJ2-6; TRBD1 aligns across 8 bases. The CDR3 runs 20 residues. V gave up 0 bases and J gave up 0 bases; unmatched junction bases: 10. Germline V gene data show CDR1 as LNHDA and CDR2 as SQIVND (reference sequence). CDR3 sequence: CASSIDPDRVSRSGANVLTF. The CDR3 nucleotides are TGTGCCAGTAGTATAGATCCGGACAGGGTCTCTCGCTCTGGGGCCAACGTCCTGACTTTC.

This clone appeared a few times. The chain links TRBV9 to TRBJ2-1; the D gene is possibly TRBD2 (6 bases). The CDR3 loop spans 15 amino acids. V was cut by 1 base and J by 4 bases, with 12 bases left in between. Germline assignment: CDR1 SGDLS and CDR2 YYNGEE. CDR3 loop: CASSVIPGVYNEQFF. CDR3 DNA sequence: TGTGCCAGCAGCGTAATCCCGGGGGTGTACAATGAGCAGTTCTTC.

The rearrangement links TRBV30 to TRBJ1-3; TRBD1 is a possible D gene (5 bases). CDR1 is GTSNPN, CDR2 SVGIG, per germline (reference sequence). V was trimmed by 3 bases and J by 2 bases, leaving 11 bases between them. This CDR3 is 14 amino acids long. DNA of the CDR3: TGTGCCTGGAGGGGGGAGGCAACTGGAAACACCATATATTTT. Amino acids: CAWRGEATGNTIYF. Full variable domain (remainder filled in from reference TRBV30 and TRBJ1-3): SQTIHQWPATLVQPVGSPLSLECTVEGTSNPNLYWYRQAAGRGLQLLFYSVGIGQISSEVPQNLSASRPQDRQFILSSKKLLLSDSGFYLCAWRGEATGNTIYFGEGSWLTVV.

The CDR3 region has the DNA TGTGCCAGCAGCCTGTCCAGCGGGAGATTAGATACGCAGTATTTT. This sequence encodes CASSLSSGRLDTQYF. The chain combines TRBV27 with TRBJ2-3; 8 bases match TRBD2. The germline gives CDR1 MNHEY, CDR2 SMNVEV (reference sequence). Unmatched junction bases numbered 10, after V lost 6 bases and J lost 5 bases. This CDR3 region has 15 residues.

The genes are TRBV19 and TRBJ1-2, with D perhaps matching TRBD1 (6 bases). The V gene's germline CDR1 is LNHDA and CDR2 SQIVND (reference sequence). Trimming removed 3 bases from V and 4 bases from J, with 12 bases in between. The CDR3 is 14 residues long. The CDR3 loop is CASSISTGLYGYTF. The CDR3 DNA sequence: TGTGCCAGTAGTATTTCAACAGGGCTCTATGGCTACACCTTC.

This clone is medium-sized. This chain joins TRBV6-4 and TRBJ2-3; D is uncertain. Germline V gene lookup returns CDR1 MRHNA and CDR2 SNTAGT. Trimming shortened V by 0 bases and J by 2 bases, and 3 bases separated the two germline ends. This CDR3 is 13 amino acids long. CDR3 sequence: CASSDSNTDTQYF. The CDR3 bases are TGTGCCAGCAGTGACTCTAACACAGATACGCAGTATTTT.